What follows are 7 T cell receptor beta chains derived from one specimen sequenced in a study of immune heterogeneity within non-small cell lung tumors. Template came from bulk tumor genomic DNA, at roughly 600 ng per sample. Taken during surgery, several biopsies per primary tumor were spaced as far apart as possible within the tumor mass. The cohort was untreated, with newly diagnosed non-small cell lung cancer undergoing curative surgery. A first 10-cycle multiplex round used 32 V-gene and 13 J-gene primers on TCR beta CDR3. TCRdb reprocessed the multiplex PCR reads with MiXCR, giving one entry per CDR3 protein. Of around 9,800 distinct CDR3 sequences listed, about a fifth are singletons. The sequencing sample was made of lung tumor tissue. The receptors were sampled from a man in his fifties or sixties with non-small cell lung cancer.

This clonotype is categorized as medium-sized. The J gene is TRBJ1-5, the V gene TRBV6-6; no clear D. The CDR3 spans 14 residues. The germline gives CDR1 MNHNY, CDR2 SVGAGI (reference sequence). Trimming took 2 bases from V and 1 from J, leaving 6 bases between them. The CDR3, as DNA: TGTGCCAGCAGTTACCGAGGAAGCAATCAGCCCCAGCATTTT. This encodes CASSYRGSNQPQHF.

This clonotype turned up a few times. This chain links TRBV29-1 with TRBJ1-5; maybe TRBD1 (6 bases). Germline V CDR1 and CDR2: SQVTM, ANQGSEA. V dropped 6 bases and J dropped 11 bases, with 17 bases sitting between them. The CDR3 consists of 12 residues. The CDR3 region is CSVAQGPGTQHF. The CDR3 DNA reads TGCAGCGTGGCCCAGGGGCCGGGAACCCAGCATTTT. The whole variable domain, remainder taken from reference TRBV29-1 and TRBJ1-5, is SAVISQKPSRDICQRGTSLTIQCQVDSQVTMMFWYRQQPGQSLTLIATANQGSEATYESGFVIDKFPISRPNLTFSTLTVSNMSPEDSSIYLCSVAQGPGTQHFGDGTRLSIL.

The chain employs TRBV7-2 and TRBJ1-4; D call uncertain. The V gene's germline CDR1 is SGHTA and CDR2 FQGNSA. The CDR3 length is 14 residues. Trimming left V 5 bases short and J 5 bases short, with 12 bases between. The CDR3 loop reads CASSPGVSNEKLFF. The DNA for the CDR3 is TGTGCCAGCAGCCCCGGGGTCTCAAATGAAAAACTGTTTTTT.

This clonotype is medium-sized (0.01 to 0.1%). The CDR3 spells CASSEKMGTEAFF. In nucleotides, the CDR3 is TGTGCCAGCAGTGAAAAGATGGGCACTGAAGCTTTCTTT. The chain is built from TRBV6-4 and TRBJ1-1; D is unclear. The CDR3 totals 13 residues. V lost 3 bases to trimming and J lost 4 bases, with 9 bases between them. Germline-derived CDR1 and CDR2 are MRHNA and SNTAGT.

In its sample, this clonotype ranks as medium-sized (0.01 to 0.1%). The CDR3 is CASSSDRANGELFF. DNA for the CDR3: TGTGCCAGTAGTTCCGACAGGGCGAACGGGGAGCTGTTTTTT. This chain uses TRBV19 with TRBJ2-2, with 7 bases matching TRBD1. Unmatched junction bases numbered 7, after V lost 5 bases and J lost 7 bases. This CDR3 has 14 amino acids. Looked up from germline, CDR1 is LNHDA and CDR2 is SQIVND (reference sequence).

This clonotype is labeled as medium-sized. The chain combines TRBV5-1 with TRBJ1-2; 8 bases fit TRBD1. The V segment lost 2 bases and the J segment 6 bases; nucleotides outside the gene matches: 3. There are 13 residues in the CDR3. Germline assignment: CDR1 SGHRS and CDR2 YFSETQ. The CDR3 DNA is TGCGCCAGCAGCTTTACAGGGGGGGATGGCTACACCTTC. It is translated as CASSFTGGDGYTF.

This clonotype has at least ten counts. The chain joins TRBV6-2 or TRBV6-3 to TRBJ2-5; 15 bases match TRBD2. Unmatched junction bases numbered 4, after V lost 6 bases and J lost 2 bases. Germline-derived CDR1 and CDR2 are MNHEY and SVGEGT. This CDR3 region has 16 residues. CDR3 in DNA: TGTGCCAGCAGGCGGACTAGCGGGGGGGTACAAGAGACCCAGTACTTC. Encoded protein: CASRRTSGGVQETQYF.